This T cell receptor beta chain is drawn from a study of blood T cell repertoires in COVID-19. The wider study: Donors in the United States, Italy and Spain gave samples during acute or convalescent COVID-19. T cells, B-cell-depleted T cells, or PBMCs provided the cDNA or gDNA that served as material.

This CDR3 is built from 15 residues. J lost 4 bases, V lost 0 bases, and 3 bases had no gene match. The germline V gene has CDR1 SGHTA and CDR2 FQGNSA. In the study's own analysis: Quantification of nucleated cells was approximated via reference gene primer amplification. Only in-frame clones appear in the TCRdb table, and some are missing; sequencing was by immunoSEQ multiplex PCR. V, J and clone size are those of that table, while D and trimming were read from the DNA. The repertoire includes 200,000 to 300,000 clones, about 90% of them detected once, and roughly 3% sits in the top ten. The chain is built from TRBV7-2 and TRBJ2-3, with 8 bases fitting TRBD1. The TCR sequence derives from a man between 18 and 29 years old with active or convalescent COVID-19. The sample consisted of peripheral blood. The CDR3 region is CASSLAGTGPDTQYF. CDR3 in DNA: TGTGCCAGCAGCTTAGCCGGGACAGGCCCAGATACGCAGTATTTT.